The sequence of this T cell receptor (beta chain) was determined in a study of radiotherapy plus CTLA-4 blockade in lung cancer. Study at large: Among enrolled patients, under 20% responded and around 30% achieved disease control.

Comment on this clone: The target antigen is unknown.

Data came from immunoSEQ multiplex PCR; TCRdb stores just in-frame clones and leaves some out. Of approximately 95,000 clones listed, approximately 85% are singletons. Study conclusions and caveats: Strongest reported response predictors: early blood clone changes and post-radiation interferon-beta. Once radiotherapy plus ipilimumab had been given, TCR clones derived from tumor expanded in blood.

Patients in the study, people with chemo-refractory metastatic non-small-cell lung cancer, received focal radiation plus ipilimumab CTLA-4 blockade. CDR1 is MDHEN, CDR2 SYDVKM, per germline. The V end lost 5 bases, the J end lost 4 bases, and 6 bases lay between the germline ends. The CDR3 spans 11 residues. The sequence came from a human donor with non-small cell lung cancer who had a partial response to radiotherapy plus ipilimumab. The chain joins TRBV28 to TRBJ2-7; the D gene is possibly TRBD2 (5 bases). Sequenced material: peripheral blood, taken from a patient treated with radiotherapy plus ipilimumab. This chain's CDR3 is CASSRRYEQYF. The DNA of the CDR3 is TGTGCCAGCAGTCGGAGGTACGAGCAGTACTTC.